A single sample gave rise to the 16 T cell receptor beta chains below, sequenced in a study of blood T cell repertoires in COVID-19. Profiled with immunoSEQ multiplex PCR; TCRdb holds only in-frame clones, not every one. The sample contains about 370,000 clones, 89% of which appear only once. Specimen: peripheral blood. The receptors here all came from a woman under 40 with COVID-19, enrolled during active disease.

The V and J genes are TRBV24-1 and TRBJ2-3; D is possibly TRBD1 (5 bases). In germline, CDR1 is KGHDR, CDR2 SFDVKD. Trimming took off 4 bases at V and 0 bases at J, with 10 bases between the two ends. There are 15 residues in the CDR3. In nucleotides, the CDR3 is TGTGCCACCAGTGACCAGAGACAGAGCACAGATACGCAGTATTTT. It codes for CATSDQRQSTDTQYF.

This chain uses TRBV19 with TRBJ1-1, with D unclear. Trimming pared 0 bases from V and 0 bases from J, leaving 5 bases between. The CDR3 length is 14 residues. Germline CDR1 is LNHDA and CDR2 is SQIVND (reference sequence). The CDR3 nucleotides are TGTGCCAGTAGTATAGACCACATGAACACTGAAGCTTTCTTT. Translated: CASSIDHMNTEAFF.

This chain uses TRBV4-1 with TRBJ2-5; maybe TRBD2 (6 bases). The germline V gene encodes CDR1 MGHRA and CDR2 YSYEKL. The CDR3 contains 16 residues. V shed 1 base and J shed 2 bases, with 14 bases lying between them. The CDR3 region is CASSQGEGTLQETQYF. CDR3 in DNA: TGCGCCAGCAGCCAAGGTGAGGGGACTCTACAAGAGACCCAGTACTTC.

This chain connects TRBV19 to TRBJ2-7; 8 bases align to TRBD1. This CDR3 has 14 amino acids. Per germline, CDR1 LNHDA and CDR2 SQIVND (reference sequence). Trimming removed 5 bases from V and 0 bases from J; junction bases left unmatched: 3. The CDR3 nucleotides read TGTGCCAGTAGTCAGGACAGGGACTCCTACGAGCAGTACTTC. Translating gives CASSQDRDSYEQYF.

The rearrangement uses TRBV7-9 and TRBJ1-3; 7 bases align to TRBD1. V shed 5 bases and J 2 bases; nucleotides not matched to a gene: 6. Germline lookup yields CDR1 SEHNR and CDR2 FQNEAQ (reference sequence). CDR3 length equals 15 residues. The CDR3 here is CASSRTGDPGNTIYF. Here the CDR3 DNA reads TGTGCCAGCAGCCGTACAGGGGACCCTGGAAACACCATATATTTT.

The J gene is TRBJ2-7, the V gene TRBV4-1; weak D call: TRBD1 (6 bases). This CDR3 has 14 residues. In germline, CDR1 is MGHRA, CDR2 YSYEKL. V was shortened by 4 bases and J by 0 bases, with 10 bases between the two germline ends. The CDR3: CASSRETGSYEQYF. The CDR3 nucleotides are TGCGCCAGCAGCCGAGAGACAGGCTCCTACGAGCAGTACTTC.

V gene TRBV7-9 combines with J gene TRBJ1-2, with 7 bases identical to TRBD1. The V and J ends lost 4 bases and 8 bases, in that order; junction bases with no gene match: 16. This CDR3 spans 16 amino acids. The germline CDR1 and CDR2 sequences are SEHNR and FQNEAQ (reference sequence). CDR3 protein: CASSSARSWDRWGYTF. CDR3 DNA sequence: TGTGCCAGCAGCTCGGCCCGGTCTTGGGACAGATGGGGCTACACCTTC.

V and J are TRBV6-1 and TRBJ2-7; D not resolved. This CDR3 comprises 11 residues. CDR1 and CDR2 from the germline V gene are MNHNS and SASEGT. The V and J ends lost 2 bases and 7 bases respectively, with 6 bases between them. In nucleotides, the CDR3 is TGTGCCAGCAGTGAAAGTCAGGAGCAGTACGTC. This sequence encodes CASSESQEQYV.

This rearrangement joins TRBV5-1 to TRBJ1-3; 10 bases line up with TRBD1. The CDR3 covers 18 residues. Looked up from germline, CDR1 is SGHRS and CDR2 is YFSETQ. Trimming removed 1 base from V and 3 bases from J; junction bases left unmatched: 10. CDR3 loop: CASSLLSGQGVDGNTIYF. CDR3 nucleotides: TGCGCCAGCAGCTTGTTATCCGGACAGGGGGTTGATGGAAACACCATATATTTT.

A few counts support this clone. The chain combines TRBV6-6 with TRBJ1-5; TRBD1 agrees at 12 bases. The J segment lost 2 bases and the V segment lost 5 bases, leaving 7 bases of the junction unmatched. The CDR3 has 17 residues. Looked up from germline, CDR1 is MNHNY and CDR2 is SVGAGI (reference sequence). CDR3 bases: TGTGCCAGCAGTCCGCTGGGGACAGGGGGCGGCAATCAGCCCCAGCATTTT. This gives the protein CASSPLGTGGGNQPQHF.

The J gene is TRBJ1-2, the V gene TRBV7-2; D is perhaps TRBD1 (5 bases). The CDR3 length is 12 residues. V was shortened by 1 base and J by 5 bases, with 5 bases between the two germline ends. Germline V gene lookup returns CDR1 SGHTA and CDR2 FQGNSA. CDR3 in DNA: TGTGCCAGCAGCTTAGAGGGGTATGGCTACACCTTC. Translated, it gives CASSLEGYGYTF.

This clone was seen a few times. The V and J genes are TRBV11-2 and TRBJ2-1; TRBD1 is a possible D gene (5 bases). The germline V gene has CDR1 SGHAT and CDR2 FQNNGV. This CDR3 has 13 amino acids. Trimming removed 2 bases from V and 6 bases from J, with 8 bases in between. CDR3 in amino acids: CASSLLGLNEQFF. In DNA, the CDR3 is TGTGCCAGCAGCTTATTGGGGCTCAATGAGCAGTTCTTC. Full variable domain (missing parts from reference TRBV11-2 and TRBJ2-1): EAGVAQSPRYKIIEKRQSVAFWCNPISGHATLYWYQQILGQGPKLLIQFQNNGVVDDSQLPKDRFSAERLKGVDSTLKIQPAKLEDSAVYLCASSLLGLNEQFFGPGTRLTVL.

CDR3 sequence reads: CASIPTGVTEAFF. CDR3 nucleotide sequence: TGTGCCAGCATTCCTACCGGGGTCACTGAAGCTTTCTTT. The V and J genes are TRBV6-5 and TRBJ1-1; the D is unclear. Germline V lookup: CDR1 MNHEY, CDR2 SVGAGI. The length of the CDR3 is 13 residues. Between the trimmed V and J ends, which lost 7 bases and 4 bases, there was a span of 13 bases.

The chain uses TRBV3-1 (or the pseudogene TRBV3-2) and TRBJ1-1, with D maybe TRBD1 (5 bases). Germline CDR1 and CDR2: LGHDT and YNNKEL (reference sequence). Trimming took off 1 base at V and 11 bases at J, with 14 bases between the two ends. There are 13 residues in the CDR3. The CDR3 protein is CASSQVMQGQAFF. The DNA of the CDR3 is TGTGCCAGCAGCCAAGTAATGCAGGGTCAGGCTTTCTTT.

V is TRBV27 and J is TRBJ2-1, with a tentative D call TRBD2 (6 bases). Trimming removed 0 bases at V and 11 bases at J, with 11 bases between. Germline V gene lookup returns CDR1 MNHEY and CDR2 SMNVEV (reference sequence). This CDR3 comprises 13 residues. CDR3 region: CASSLSGGNQQFF. In DNA, the CDR3 is TGTGCCAGCAGTTTATCAGGAGGGAACCAGCAGTTCTTC.

This clone was seen only a few times. This chain links TRBV7-2 with TRBJ2-2; D gene ambiguous. V was pared by 0 bases and J by 6 bases, with 5 bases between. CDR1 is SGHTA, CDR2 FQGNSA, per germline. The CDR3 has 13 amino acids. The CDR3 sequence: CASSLALPGELFF. The DNA for the CDR3 is TGTGCCAGCAGCTTAGCTCTCCCCGGGGAGCTGTTTTTT.